A selection of T cell receptor beta chains follows, all from one sample in a study of early T cells in non-severe SARS-CoV-2 infection. TCRdb reprocessed the 5' RACE reads with MiXCR, giving one entry per CDR3 protein. In the table there are around 35,000 distinct CDR3 sequences, 4.5% to 6% of which are singletons. The sequenced sample was whole blood. These receptors all come from an adult who was a healthcare worker with PCR-confirmed SARS-CoV-2 infection or an uninfected control (not recorded which). CDR3s include the opening cysteine and the closing phenylalanine or tryptophan. The D gene is left open where the match is weak. Expanded clones get a size class; other rows say once, few or many, or leave the size out.

>TRBJ2-5|many|TRBD2|TRBV7-6
TGTGCCAGCAGCTTAGGACTAGCGGTAAACCAAGAGACCCAGTACTTC
CASSLGLAVNQETQYF
>TRBJ2-1|many|-|TRBV30
TGTGCCTGGGCGCAGGGGGAGGTCAATGAGCAGTTCTTC
CAWAQGEVNEQFF
>TRBJ1-1|-|TRBD1|TRBV11-3
TGTGCCAGCAGCTTGATGAGGGACAGCAACACTGAAGCTTTCTTT
CASSLMRDSNTEAFF
>TRBJ2-3|many|TRBD1|TRBV11-3
TGTGCCAGCAGCTCTCGGACAGGCCTAACGCAGTATTTT
CASSSRTGLTQYF
>TRBJ2-3|many|-|TRBV11-3
TGTGCCAGCAGCCCCGAATACCCCCGTAACTACCCGCTGGGCACAGATACGCAGTATTTT
CASSPEYPRNYPLGTDTQYF
>TRBJ1-3|many|-|TRBV4-1
TGCGCCAGCAGCCAAACAGGAGCCGCCTCTGGAAACACCATATATTTT
CASSQTGAASGNTIYF
>TRBJ2-3|many|-|TRBV30
TGTGCCTGGAGGGAATCCGGTCATACGCAGTATTTT
CAWRESGHTQYF
>TRBJ2-7|many|-|TRBV28
TGTGCCAGCAGTCAGCTTTCTCCCTACGAGCAGTACTTC
CASSQLSPYEQYF
>TRBJ1-3|many|-|TRBV7-2
TGTGCCAGCAGCTTAGGTCAGGGCACCTCTGGAAACACCATATATTTT
CASSLGQGTSGNTIYF
>TRBJ1-1|many|-|TRBV7-2
TGTGCCAGCAGCTTAGCGCCCCAGGTTCGGACTGAAGCTTTCTTT
CASSLAPQVRTEAFF
>TRBJ2-7|few|TRBD2|TRBV11-2
TGTGCCAGCAGTCCCGAGACTAGCGGATTCTACGAGCAGTACTTC
CASSPETSGFYEQYF
>TRBJ2-3|many|-|TRBV7-2
TGTGCCAGCAGCTTTCAAGAGTCGTTGGATACGCAGTATTTT
CASSFQESLDTQYF
>TRBJ2-1|many|-|TRBV13
TGTGCCAGCAGTCAGGGGAGTAATGAGCAGTTCTTC
CASSQGSNEQFF
>TRBJ2-7|-|-|TRBV27
TGTGCCAGCAGTTTAGGGGTCCTCTACGAGCGGTACTTC
CASSLGVLYERYF
>TRBJ2-7|many|TRBD2|TRBV4-1
TGCGCCAGCAGCCCAACTAGCGGGAGGGCCTACGAGCAGTACTTC
CASSPTSGRAYEQYF
>TRBJ2-3|many|-|TRBV20-1
TGCAGTGCTAGTAAGGGCCCCGAGGGTAGCCCTTCCACAGATACGCAGTATTTT
CSASKGPEGSPSTDTQYF
>TRBJ1-5|few|-|TRBV10-3
TGTGCCATCAGTGAACAGGGTTACAATCAGCCCCAGCATTTT
CAISEQGYNQPQHF
>TRBJ1-2|few|-|TRBV6-5
TGTGCCAGCAGTTACGCCCCCATGCAAGGTAGCTACACCTTC
CASSYAPMQGSYTF
>TRBJ2-2|few|-|TRBV6-5
TGTGCCAGCAGAAAACAGGGAGCGGCCGGGGAGCTGTTTTTT
CASRKQGAAGELFF
>TRBJ2-3|many|-|TRBV6-5
TGTGCCAGCTACGAAGATACGCAGTATTTT
CASYEDTQYF
>TRBJ1-1|many|-|TRBV29-1
TGCAGCGGGACATCCCAGAACACTGAAGCTTTCTTT
CSGTSQNTEAFF
>TRBJ2-7|many|-|TRBV30
TGTGCCTGGGCCGGTGGCGGGGACTCCTACGAGCAGTACTTC
CAWAGGGDSYEQYF
>TRBJ1-1|medium-sized|-|TRBV9
TGTGCCAGCAGCTCCATTCCCGGGGGGCGATGGAACACTGAAGCTTTCTTT
CASSSIPGGRWNTEAFF
>TRBJ2-1|many|-|TRBV29-1
TGCAGCGGAGGGGGGACTACGTGGGACGAGCAGTTCTTC
CSGGGTTWDEQFF
>TRBJ1-1|many|-|TRBV7-3
TGTGCCAGCAGCTTAACGGACACGAACACTGAAGCTTTCTTT
CASSLTDTNTEAFF
>TRBJ2-4|few|-|TRBV20-1
TGCAGTGCTAGCGAGGGTTCCAAAAACATTCAGTACTTC
CSASEGSKNIQYF
>TRBJ1-2|many|TRBD1|TRBV5-4
TGTGCCAGCAGTTACGGACAGGGCGATGGCTACACCTTC
CASSYGQGDGYTF
>TRBJ2-1|many|-|TRBV11-2
TGTGCCAGCAGCTACCCTCCTCGGGAGCAGTTCTTC
CASSYPPREQFF
>TRBJ2-1|many|TRBD2|TRBV4-2
TGTGCCAGCAGCCCGAGAAAGCGGGAGGGTAATGAGCAGTTCTTC
CASSPRKREGNEQFF
>TRBJ2-3|many|TRBD2|TRBV20-1
TGCAGTGCTGTAGCGGGAGGGCCAGGGGATACGCAGTATTTT
CSAVAGGPGDTQYF
>TRBJ2-7|many|-|TRBV18
TGTGCCAGCTCACCACCACGGGGGCTTAGCTACGAGCAGTACTTC
CASSPPRGLSYEQYF
>TRBJ1-6|-|-|TRBV7-9
TGTGCCAGCAGCGCCAGCACAGGGAATAATTCACCCCTCCACTTT
CASSASTGNNSPLHF
>TRBJ1-4|few|TRBD1|TRBV12-3/TRBV12-4
TGTGCCAGCAGGACAGGGGAAGCGACTAATGAAAAACTGTTTTTT
CASRTGEATNEKLFF
>TRBJ1-1|many|TRBD1|TRBV7-9
TGTGCCAGCAGCCTAACAGGGGCTAACACTGAAGCTTTCTTT
CASSLTGANTEAFF